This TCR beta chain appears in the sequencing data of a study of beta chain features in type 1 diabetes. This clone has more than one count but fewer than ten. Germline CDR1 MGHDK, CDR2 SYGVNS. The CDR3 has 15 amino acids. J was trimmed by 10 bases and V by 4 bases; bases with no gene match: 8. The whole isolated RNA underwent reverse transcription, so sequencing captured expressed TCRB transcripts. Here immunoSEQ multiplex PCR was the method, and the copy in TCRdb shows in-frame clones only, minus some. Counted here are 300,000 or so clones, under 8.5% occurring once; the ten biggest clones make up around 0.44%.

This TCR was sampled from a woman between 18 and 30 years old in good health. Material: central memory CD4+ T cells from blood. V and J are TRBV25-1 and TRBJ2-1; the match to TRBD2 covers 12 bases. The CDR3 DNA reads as TGTGCCAGCAGTGGAACGACTAGCGGGAGTCGCGAGCAGTTCTTC. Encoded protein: CASSGTTSGSREQFF.